These 15 T cell receptor beta chains came from one sample sequenced in a study of chemoradiotherapy in HPV16-positive cancers. Method: immunoSEQ multiplex PCR; TCRdb's copy keeps in-frame clones and lacks some. Among about 12,000 clones listed, around 87% were seen once. Sequenced here: blood, sampled from a patient who underwent chemoradiotherapy. These receptors all come from a human donor with HPV-associated anogenital cancer.

The chain couples TRBV4-1 to TRBJ1-2; D gene unclear. Germline V CDR1 and CDR2: MGHRA, YSYEKL. The CDR3 runs 18 residues. Trimming pared 4 bases from V and 5 bases from J, leaving 26 bases between. CDR3 sequence: CASSPHPRTDGTSYGYTF. The CDR3 DNA follows: TGCGCCAGCAGCCCTCACCCCCGGACTGACGGAACCTCTTATGGCTACACCTTC.

Points on this clone: Other DNA sequences within the sample encode an identical CDR3. The chain employs TRBV19 and TRBJ1-1; TRBD1 matches at 10 bases. Germline CDR1 LNHDA, CDR2 SQIVND (reference sequence). The CDR3 contains 13 residues. V shed 6 bases and J 5 bases; nucleotides not matched to a gene: 3. CDR3 sequence (DNA): TGTGCCAGTAGCGACAGGGGGCGGACTGAAGCTTTCTTT. Translating gives CASSDRGRTEAFF.

V and J are TRBV5-8 and TRBJ1-1; D is perhaps TRBD1 (6 bases). The CDR3 is 13 amino acids. V dropped 5 bases and J dropped 5 bases, with 13 bases sitting between them. Germline-derived CDR1 and CDR2 are SGHTS and YDEGEE. CDR3 loop: CASRSTGRTEAFF. DNA for the CDR3: TGTGCCAGCAGGTCAACAGGGAGAACTGAAGCTTTCTTT. The complete variable domain, with remaining parts taken from reference TRBV5-8 and TRBJ1-1, reads EAGVTQSPTHLIKTRGQQATLRCSPISGHTSVYWYQQALGLGLQFLLWYDEGEERNRGNFPPRFSGRQFPNYSSELNVNALELEDSALYLCASRSTGRTEAFFGQGTRLTVV.

The CDR3 DNA reads TGTGCCACCAGCGGGGCTCGATTTTACAATGAGCAGTTCTTC. Translated, it gives CATSGARFYNEQFF. The rearrangement links TRBV15 to TRBJ2-1; tentative D call: TRBD1 (5 bases). V was shortened by 5 bases and J by 4 bases, with 12 bases between the two germline ends. The CDR3 totals 14 residues. Germline CDR1 reads LNHNV; CDR2 reads YYDKDF (reference sequence).

The gene calls are TRBV5-1 and TRBJ2-6; D uncertain. The germline V gene has CDR1 SGHRS and CDR2 YFSETQ. With 2 bases removed from V and 2 bases from J, the gap between germline ends came to 5 bases. CDR3 length equals 14 residues. The CDR3: CASSFQTGANVLTF. CDR3 coding DNA: TGCGCCAGCAGCTTTCAAACTGGGGCCAACGTCCTGACTTTC.

The V call is TRBV10-3, the J call TRBJ2-3; D is tentatively TRBD1 or TRBD2 (5 bases each). V lost 9 bases and J lost 2, with 15 bases in between. Germline CDR1 and CDR2: ENHRY and SYGVKD. This CDR3 has 14 residues. DNA for the CDR3: TGTGCCATTAAGAGGGGAAGTGACACAGATACGCAGTATTTT. Translated, it gives CAIKRGSDTDTQYF.

V and J are TRBV13 and TRBJ2-5; D unclear. The CDR3 is made up of 12 amino acids. V gave up 0 bases and J gave up 5 bases, with 4 bases separating them. CDR1 and CDR2 from the germline V gene are PRHDT and FYEKMQ (reference sequence). For the CDR3, the DNA is TGTGCCAGCAGCTTAGGCTTCGAGACCCAGTACTTC. Translating gives CASSLGFETQYF.

The CDR3 loop is CASSYAGISGNEQYF. CDR3 nucleotides: TGTGCCAGCAGTTACGCTGGGATCTCTGGGAACGAGCAGTACTTC. The chain combines TRBV6-6 with TRBJ2-7, with D uncertain. Germline V gene sequence: CDR1 MNHNY, CDR2 SVGAGI (reference sequence). V lost 2 bases and J lost 5, with 16 bases in between. This CDR3 is 15 amino acids long.

The V gene is TRBV7-8, the J gene TRBJ2-5, with D possibly matching TRBD2 (5 bases). The J call is uncertain, as TRBJ2-7 better fits the DNA end. CDR1 is SGHVS and CDR2 is FQNEAQ in the germline V gene. The CDR3 extends over 15 amino acids. DNA of the CDR3: TGTGCCAGCAGCCCAGAGGGCAGATGGCTCTACGAGCAGTACTTC. This gives the protein CASSPEGRWLYEQYF.

The chain links TRBV7-2 to TRBJ1-5, with D unclear. V was trimmed by 4 bases and J by 0 bases, leaving 1 base between them. From germline, CDR1 is SGHTA and CDR2 FQGNSA. The CDR3 is 12 amino acids. The CDR3 is CASSYSNQPQHF. The CDR3 region has the DNA TGTGCCAGCAGCTATAGCAATCAGCCCCAGCATTTT.

The CDR3 DNA reads as TGTGCCAGCTGGACAGGGGGCCCTATCACAGATACGCAGTATTTT. It specifies CASWTGGPITDTQYF. The chain has TRBV2 and TRBJ2-3; 11 nucleotides line up with TRBD1. Germline-derived CDR1 and CDR2 are SNHLY and FYNNEI. The CDR3 contains 15 residues. The junction had 6 bases not matched to a gene; V was cut back by 8 bases and J by 2 bases.

V is TRBV6-5 and J is TRBJ2-7, with 7 bases identical to TRBD1. Germline V CDR1 and CDR2: MNHEY, SVGAGI. The V and J ends lost 7 bases and 0 bases, in that order; junction bases with no gene match: 3. The CDR3 totals 13 residues. This chain's CDR3 is CASTQGDSYEQYF. The CDR3 nucleotides read TGTGCCAGCACCCAGGGGGACTCCTACGAGCAGTACTTC.

This clone came up once. V is TRBV15 and J is TRBJ2-2, with D perhaps TRBD1 (7 bases). This CDR3 spans 14 amino acids. Germline lookup yields CDR1 LNHNV and CDR2 YYDKDF (reference sequence). V dropped 5 bases and J dropped 6 bases, with 13 bases sitting between them. CDR3 sequence: CATSGGTDAGELFF. The CDR3 DNA is TGTGCCACCAGCGGCGGGACAGACGCCGGGGAGCTGTTTTTT. Combining the CDR3 with reference TRBV15 and TRBJ2-2 gives the whole variable domain DAMVIQNPRYQVTQFGKPVTLSCSQTLNHNVMYWYQQKSSQAPKLLFHYYDKDFNNEADTPDNFQSRRPNTSFCFLDIRSPGLGDTAMYLCATSGGTDAGELFFGEGSRLTVL.

This sequence joins TRBV7-2 and TRBJ2-7; D is ambiguous. The CDR3 loop spans 13 amino acids. Looked up from germline, CDR1 is SGHTA and CDR2 is FQGNSA. Deletions cut 0 bases from V and 6 bases from J, with 9 bases between. CDR3: CASSLAVLSEQYF. CDR3 nucleotides: TGTGCCAGCAGCTTAGCTGTATTGAGCGAGCAGTACTTC.

This clone was seen a handful of times. J is TRBJ1-1 and V is TRBV4-2; D is undetermined. Trimming left V 1 base short and J 3 bases short, with 9 bases between. The length of the CDR3 is 14 residues. Germline assignment: CDR1 LGHNA and CDR2 YNFKEQ. The DNA of the CDR3 is TGTGCCAGCAGCCAAGGAGGCGGGGACACTGAAGCTTTCTTT. It translates to CASSQGGGDTEAFF.